This TCR beta chain was documented in a study of cytomegalovirus exposure and HLA in healthy donors. Findings of the study overall: Some segments of the V type, notably TRBV6-2 and TRBV6-3, were excluded as indistinguishable. Altogether, 164 TCR beta chains were recorded as cytomegalovirus-associated.

The V gene's germline CDR1 is MRHNA and CDR2 SNTAGT. CDR3 size: 15 residues. V lost 3 bases to trimming and J lost 3 bases; unmatched junction nucleotides: 5. This PCR relied on a set of 60 Vbeta primers and 13 Jbeta primers. Generated by immunoSEQ multiplex PCR, the TCRdb table keeps only in-frame clones and is missing some. The table has some 160,000 clones, roughly three quarters seen once. Comment on this clone: No antigen is known for it.

This sequence was found in a middle-aged woman in good health and CMV-seronegative. Sequencing used PBMCs. This chain connects TRBV6-4 to TRBJ1-2; TRBD1 aligns across 9 bases. The CDR3 DNA follows: TGTGCCAGCAGTGAGGTCGGACAGGGGCACTATGGCTACACCTTC. As protein: CASSEVGQGHYGYTF.